Below, 20 T cell receptor beta chains from the same sample are listed, as sequenced in a study of T cells in Graves' hyperthyroidism and ophthalmopathy. RNA transcripts gave rise to amplified TCR beta CDR3 regions. First-round RT-PCR with HTBI primers amplified the TCR CDR3 region. TCRdb called the multiplex PCR reads again in MiXCR, with one record for every CDR3 protein. This sample carries about 250,000 distinct CDR3 sequences, approximately 16% of them seen once, and the ten largest clones take over 30%. The source material was blood. The receptors were sampled from a woman aged 50 to 60 with Graves' hyperthyroidism that later progressed to Graves' ophthalmopathy.

The chain has TRBV5-1 and TRBJ2-1; TRBD2 agrees at 10 bases. After removal of 5 bases from V and 8 bases from J, the junction contained 4 bases not matched to a gene. Germline loops: CDR1 SGHRS, CDR2 YFSETQ. CDR3 length: 13 residues. CDR3 in DNA: TGCGCCAGCAGGTCCGGGACTAGCGATGAGCAGTTCTTC. It specifies CASRSGTSDEQFF.

This clonotype was seen repeatedly, ten times or more. V is TRBV12-3 or TRBV12-4 and J is TRBJ2-1, with D perhaps TRBD1 or TRBD2 (5 bases each). The CDR3 length is 12 residues. Trimming stripped 6 bases from V and 7 bases from J, with 10 bases between. Here the CDR3 reads CASRGPGNEQFF. As DNA, the CDR3 is TGTGCCAGCAGGGGGCCGGGAAATGAGCAGTTCTTC.

V gene TRBV20-1 combines with J gene TRBJ2-7, with D possibly TRBD2 on 6 matching bases. Germline V lookup: CDR1 DFQATT, CDR2 SNEGSKA (reference sequence). V lost 5 bases and J lost 4, with 12 bases in between. The CDR3 runs to 12 residues. CDR3 nucleotide sequence: TGCAGTGCTGGGGAGGTGGGGTACGAGCAGTACTTC. It translates to CSAGEVGYEQYF.

This clonotype appeared many times. V is TRBV10-3 and J is TRBJ2-5, with D tentatively TRBD1 (7 bases). The CDR3 extends over 14 amino acids. Between the trimmed V and J ends, which lost 5 bases and 5 bases, there was a span of 15 bases. In germline, CDR1 is ENHRY, CDR2 SYGVKD. Here the CDR3 reads CAISPGQEGETQYF. As DNA, the CDR3 is TGTGCCATCAGTCCCGGACAGGAGGGGGAGACCCAGTACTTC.

This clonotype was observed many times. The chain is built from TRBV28 and TRBJ2-7; the match to TRBD2 covers 8 bases. The J segment lost 9 bases and the V segment lost 2 bases, leaving 12 bases of the junction unmatched. The CDR3 is 15 residues long. Germline CDR1 is MDHEN and CDR2 is SYDVKM. CDR3 region: CASSLQHSGITWQYF. CDR3 nucleotide sequence: TGTGCCAGCAGTTTACAGCATAGCGGGATTACTTGGCAGTACTTC.

This clonotype was picked up many times. The chain couples TRBV20-1 to TRBJ2-7, with a tentative D call TRBD1 (6 bases). The CDR3 is 16 residues long. From germline, CDR1 is DFQATT and CDR2 SNEGSKA (reference sequence). The V end was cut by 0 bases, the J end by 6 bases, with 21 bases between. In DNA, the CDR3 is TGCAGTGCTAGAGACCCGGGGCCAGGGGCCCCTATCGAGCAGTACTTC. Residues: CSARDPGPGAPIEQYF.

This clonotype was seen at least ten times. CDR3 DNA: TGTGCCAGCAGTCAACCGGGACACTCCTACGAGCAGTACTTC. Its protein product is CASSQPGHSYEQYF. V gene TRBV16 combines with J gene TRBJ2-7; the D gene is possibly TRBD1 (6 bases). Germline assignment: CDR1 KGHSY and CDR2 FQNENV. The length of the CDR3 is 14 residues. The V and J ends lost 6 bases and 0 bases respectively, with 12 bases between them.

Ten or more counts support this clonotype. The chain recombines TRBV6-1 with TRBJ2-7; D gene uncertain. V lost 6 bases to trimming and J lost 2 bases, with 5 bases between them. The V gene's germline CDR1 is MNHNS and CDR2 SASEGT. The CDR3 extends over 11 amino acids. CDR3 nucleotides: TGTGCCAGCAGAATAGCCTACGAGCAGTACTTC. It yields the protein CASRIAYEQYF.

The chain recombines TRBV3-1 with TRBJ2-3; 14 bases align to TRBD2. The CDR3 spans 19 residues. Unmatched junction bases numbered 18, after V lost 5 bases and J lost 8 bases. Germline CDR1 reads LGHDT; CDR2 reads YNNKEL (reference sequence). This CDR3 is CASSTPGTSGSSSSVTQYF. DNA for the CDR3: TGTGCCAGCAGCACCCCAGGGACTAGCGGGAGTAGTAGTTCGGTTACGCAGTATTTT.

V and J are TRBV4-1 and TRBJ2-5; TRBD1 might be the D (7 bases). The J call is doubtful: the DNA matches TRBJ2-1 better. This CDR3 region has 14 residues. Germline-derived CDR1 and CDR2 are MGHRA and YSYEKL. CDR3 sequence (DNA): TGCGCCAGCAGCCACAGACAGGGCCGGGAGACCCAGTTCTTC. As protein: CASSHRQGRETQFF.

This clonotype appeared many times. This chain links TRBV12-3 or TRBV12-4 with TRBJ2-7; 8 bases line up with TRBD2. V lost 5 bases, J lost 2 bases, and 5 bases stayed unmatched. The CDR3 consists of 14 residues. Here the CDR3 DNA reads TGTGCCAGCAGTCCCCGGGGGGGTCCCTACGAGCAGTACTTC. Amino acid sequence: CASSPRGGPYEQYF.

This clonotype was counted between two and nine times. This sequence joins TRBV9 and TRBJ1-1, with D hard to call. The CDR3 covers 15 residues. V was trimmed by 0 bases and J by 1 base, leaving 10 bases between them. Looked up from germline, CDR1 is SGDLS and CDR2 is YYNGEE. DNA for the CDR3: TGTGCCAGCAGCGTAGGTACAGTTCAGAACACTGAAGCTTTCTTT. Its translation is CASSVGTVQNTEAFF.

The table lists this clonotype with a few counts. One junction end disagrees with the germline gene, perhaps due to a read error. The gene calls are TRBV7-9 and TRBJ2-1, with a tentative D call TRBD2 (5 bases). CDR1 and CDR2 from the germline V gene are SEHNR and FQNEAQ (reference sequence). The CDR3 is made up of 11 amino acids. As DNA, the CDR3 is TGTGCCAGCAGTCTAGCAAATGAGCAGCTCTTC. It specifies CASSLANEQLF.

This clonotype was seen ten or more times. The CDR3 is CASRSSADTQYF. CDR3 coding DNA: TGTGCCAGCAGGTCTAGCGCAGATACGCAGTATTTT. J is TRBJ2-3 and V is TRBV6-1, with D perhaps TRBD2 (6 bases). Per the germline V gene, CDR1 is MNHNS and CDR2 is SASEGT. The CDR3 runs to 12 residues. With 6 bases removed from V and 4 bases from J, the gap between germline ends came to 8 bases.

This clonotype occurred many times. The rearrangement links TRBV12-3 or TRBV12-4 to TRBJ1-1; no reliable D call. The CDR3 sequence is 13 residues long. Trimming shortened V by 6 bases and J by 1 base, and 9 bases separated the two germline ends. This chain's CDR3 is CASRRRENTEAFF. CDR3 coding DNA: TGTGCCAGCAGACGACGGGAGAACACTGAAGCTTTCTTT.

This clonotype showed up many times. The genes are TRBV5-1 and TRBJ2-7; D uncertain. The ends were cut back, 4 bases at V and 2 bases at J, with 10 bases in the middle. This CDR3 has 13 amino acids. Germline CDR1 reads SGHRS; CDR2 reads YFSETQ. In DNA form, the CDR3 reads TGCGCCAGCAGCCGACAAGGGACCTACGAGCAGTACTTC. This translates into CASSRQGTYEQYF.

A few counts support this clonotype. The gene calls are TRBV30 and TRBJ2-3, with 7 nucleotides matching TRBD1. Germline V gene lookup returns CDR1 GTSNPN and CDR2 SVGIG (reference sequence). The V segment lost 4 bases and the J segment 0 bases; nucleotides outside the gene matches: 19. CDR3 length: 19 residues. As DNA, the CDR3 is TGTGCCTGGAACCCCCGGGACAGCCGTACACGATTTAGCACAGATACGCAGTATTTT. Amino acids: CAWNPRDSRTRFSTDTQYF.

This clonotype has ten or more counts. V gene TRBV18 combines with J gene TRBJ2-1; 10 bases fit TRBD2. The V segment lost 6 bases and the J segment 8 bases; nucleotides outside the gene matches: 7. Germline CDR1 KGHSH, CDR2 LQKENI. The CDR3 sequence is 14 residues long. The CDR3 DNA sequence: TGTGCCAGCTCCCTCATAGCGGGGGGCGATGAGCAGTTCTTC. It is translated as CASSLIAGGDEQFF. The full variable domain, completed using reference TRBV18 and TRBJ2-1, is NAGVMQNPRHLVRRRGQEARLRCSPMKGHSHVYWYRQLPEEGLKFMVYLQKENIIDESGMPKERFSAEFPKEGPSILRIQQVVRGDSAAYFCASSLIAGGDEQFFGPGTRLTVL.

Many counts were recorded for this clonotype. V gene TRBV9 combines with J gene TRBJ2-5; D is perhaps TRBD1 or TRBD2 (5 bases each). CDR3 length: 15 amino acids. Germline CDR1 reads SGDLS; CDR2 reads YYNGEE. The ends were cut back, 3 bases at V and 5 bases at J, with 17 bases in the middle. CDR3 protein: CASSGDPGWGETQYF. The CDR3 coding sequence is TGTGCCAGCAGCGGGGACCCGGGATGGGGGGAGACCCAGTACTTC.

This chain uses TRBV12-3 or TRBV12-4 with TRBJ2-7; the D gene is possibly TRBD1 (5 bases). Trimming removed 1 base at V and 4 bases at J, with 8 bases between. The CDR3 is 13 residues long. CDR3 sequence reads: CASSLGTYYEQYF. For the CDR3, the DNA is TGTGCCAGCAGTTTAGGGACATATTACGAGCAGTACTTC.